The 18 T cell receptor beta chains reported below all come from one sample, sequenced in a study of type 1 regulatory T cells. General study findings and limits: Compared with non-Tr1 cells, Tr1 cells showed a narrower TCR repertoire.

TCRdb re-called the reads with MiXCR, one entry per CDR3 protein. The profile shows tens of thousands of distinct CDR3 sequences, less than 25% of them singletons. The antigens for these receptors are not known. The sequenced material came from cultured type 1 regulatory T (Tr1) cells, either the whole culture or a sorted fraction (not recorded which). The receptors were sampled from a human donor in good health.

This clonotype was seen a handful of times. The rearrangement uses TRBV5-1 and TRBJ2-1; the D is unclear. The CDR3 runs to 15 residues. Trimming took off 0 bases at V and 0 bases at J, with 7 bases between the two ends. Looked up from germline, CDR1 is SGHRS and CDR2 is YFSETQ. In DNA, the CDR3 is TGCGCCAGCAGCTTGGCGGGCATCTCCTACAATGAGCAGTTCTTC. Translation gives CASSLAGISYNEQFF.

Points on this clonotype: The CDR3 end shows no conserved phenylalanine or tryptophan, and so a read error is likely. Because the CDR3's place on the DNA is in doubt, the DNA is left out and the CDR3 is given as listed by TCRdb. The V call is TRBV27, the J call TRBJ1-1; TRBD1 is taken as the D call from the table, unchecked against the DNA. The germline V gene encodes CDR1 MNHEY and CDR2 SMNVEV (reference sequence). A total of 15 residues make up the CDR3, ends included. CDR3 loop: CASTIPVVRDSPKRY.

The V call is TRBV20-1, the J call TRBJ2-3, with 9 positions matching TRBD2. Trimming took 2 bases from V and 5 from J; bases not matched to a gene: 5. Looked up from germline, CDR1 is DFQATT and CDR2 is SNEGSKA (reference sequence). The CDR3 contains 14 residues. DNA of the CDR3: TGCAGTGCTAGACTAGCGGGACGGGGAGATACGCAGTATTTT. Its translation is CSARLAGRGDTQYF.

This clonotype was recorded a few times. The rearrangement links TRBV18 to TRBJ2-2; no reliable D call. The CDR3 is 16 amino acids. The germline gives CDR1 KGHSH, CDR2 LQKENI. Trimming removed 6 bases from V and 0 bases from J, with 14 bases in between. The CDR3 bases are TGTGCCAGCTCCCCAGTAACGGCCCCGAACACCGGGGAGCTGTTTTTT. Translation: CASSPVTAPNTGELFF.

The CDR3: CSARITGATEAFF. The CDR3 DNA follows: TGCAGCGCCCGGATCACAGGGGCCACTGAAGCTTTCTTT. This chain joins TRBV29-1 and TRBJ1-1, with 7 bases that match TRBD1. J gave up 4 bases and V 7 bases, and 9 bases lay outside the gene matches. The length of the CDR3 is 13 residues. Germline V gene data show CDR1 as SQVTM and CDR2 as ANQGSEA.

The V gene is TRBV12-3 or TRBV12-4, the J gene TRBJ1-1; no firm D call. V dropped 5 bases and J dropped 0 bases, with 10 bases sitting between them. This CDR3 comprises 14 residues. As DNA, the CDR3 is TGTGCCAGCAGTCCCCAGCACCTGAACACTGAAGCTTTCTTT. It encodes CASSPQHLNTEAFF.

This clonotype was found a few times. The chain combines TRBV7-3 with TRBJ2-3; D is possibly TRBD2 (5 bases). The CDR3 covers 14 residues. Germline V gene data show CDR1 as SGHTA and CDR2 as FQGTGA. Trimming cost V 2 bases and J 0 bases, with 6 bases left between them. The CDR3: CASSLEGSTDTQYF. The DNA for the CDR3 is TGTGCCAGCAGCTTAGAGGGCAGCACAGATACGCAGTATTTT.

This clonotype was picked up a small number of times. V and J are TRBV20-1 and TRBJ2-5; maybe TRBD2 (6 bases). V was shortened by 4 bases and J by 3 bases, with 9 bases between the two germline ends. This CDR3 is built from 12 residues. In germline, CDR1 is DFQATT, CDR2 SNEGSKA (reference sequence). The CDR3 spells CSANKREETQYF. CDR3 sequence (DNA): TGCAGTGCTAATAAGCGGGAAGAGACCCAGTACTTC.

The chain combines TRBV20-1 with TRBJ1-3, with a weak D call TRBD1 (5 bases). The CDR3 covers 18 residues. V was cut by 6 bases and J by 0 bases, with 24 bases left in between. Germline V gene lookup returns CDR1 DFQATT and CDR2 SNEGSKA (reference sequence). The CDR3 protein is CSALRARAGLPSGNTIYF. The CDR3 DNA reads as TGCAGTGCGCTCAGGGCTCGTGCCGGTCTACCCTCTGGAAACACCATATATTTT.

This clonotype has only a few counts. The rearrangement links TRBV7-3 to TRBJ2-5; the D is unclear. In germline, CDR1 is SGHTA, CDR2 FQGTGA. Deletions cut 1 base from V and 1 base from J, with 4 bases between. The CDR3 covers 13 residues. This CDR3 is CASSLMSQETQYF. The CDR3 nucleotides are TGTGCCAGCAGCTTAATGTCCCAAGAGACCCAGTACTTC.

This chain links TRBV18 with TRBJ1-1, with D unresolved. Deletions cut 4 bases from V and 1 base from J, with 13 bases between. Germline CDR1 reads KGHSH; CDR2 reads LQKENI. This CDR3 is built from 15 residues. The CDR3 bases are TGTGCCAGCTCACTCGGACCGATCCAGAACACTGAAGCTTTCTTT. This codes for CASSLGPIQNTEAFF.

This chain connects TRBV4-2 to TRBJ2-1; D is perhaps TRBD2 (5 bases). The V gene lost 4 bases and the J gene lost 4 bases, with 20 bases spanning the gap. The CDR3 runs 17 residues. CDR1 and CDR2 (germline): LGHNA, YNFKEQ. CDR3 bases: TGTGCCAGCAGCCGCATTGTAGCGAGCGGAAAATACAATGAGCAGTTCTTC. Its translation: CASSRIVASGKYNEQFF.

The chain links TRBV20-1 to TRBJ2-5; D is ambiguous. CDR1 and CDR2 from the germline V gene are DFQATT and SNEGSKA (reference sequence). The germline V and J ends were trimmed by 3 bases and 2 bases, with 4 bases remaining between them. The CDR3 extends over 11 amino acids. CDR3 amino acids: CSASGQETQYF. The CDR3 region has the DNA TGCAGTGCTAGCGGACAAGAGACCCAGTACTTC.

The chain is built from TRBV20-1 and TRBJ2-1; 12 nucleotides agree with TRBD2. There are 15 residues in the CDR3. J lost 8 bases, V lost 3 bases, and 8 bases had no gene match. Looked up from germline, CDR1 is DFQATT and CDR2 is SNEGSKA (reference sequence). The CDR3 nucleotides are TGCAGTGCTAGCATCGCTAGCGGGAGGGGCGATGAGCAGTTCTTC. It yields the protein CSASIASGRGDEQFF.

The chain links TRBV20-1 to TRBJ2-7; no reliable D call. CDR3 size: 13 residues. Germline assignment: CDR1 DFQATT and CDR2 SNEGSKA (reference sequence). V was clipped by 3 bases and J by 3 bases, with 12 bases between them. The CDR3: CSASFGNLYEQYF. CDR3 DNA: TGCAGTGCTAGCTTTGGGAACCTCTACGAGCAGTACTTC.

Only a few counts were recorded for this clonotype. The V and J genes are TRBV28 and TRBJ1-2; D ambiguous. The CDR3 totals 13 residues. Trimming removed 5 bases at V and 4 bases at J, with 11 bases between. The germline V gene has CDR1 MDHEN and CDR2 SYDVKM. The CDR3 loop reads CASSPLQFYGYTF. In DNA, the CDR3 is TGTGCCAGCAGTCCACTACAGTTCTATGGCTACACCTTC.

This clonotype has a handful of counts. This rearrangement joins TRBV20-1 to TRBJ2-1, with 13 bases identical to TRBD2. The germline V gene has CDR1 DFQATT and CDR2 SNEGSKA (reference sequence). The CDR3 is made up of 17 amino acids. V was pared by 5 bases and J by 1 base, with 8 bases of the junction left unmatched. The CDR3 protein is CSAYGTSGKKSYNEQFF. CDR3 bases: TGCAGTGCTTATGGGACTAGCGGGAAGAAGTCCTACAATGAGCAGTTCTTC.

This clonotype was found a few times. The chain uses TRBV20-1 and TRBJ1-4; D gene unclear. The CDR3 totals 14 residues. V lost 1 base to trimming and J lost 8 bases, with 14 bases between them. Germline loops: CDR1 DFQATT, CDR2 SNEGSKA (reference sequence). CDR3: CSARVSSGAEKLFF. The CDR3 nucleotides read TGCAGTGCTAGAGTATCATCCGGCGCGGAAAAACTGTTTTTT.